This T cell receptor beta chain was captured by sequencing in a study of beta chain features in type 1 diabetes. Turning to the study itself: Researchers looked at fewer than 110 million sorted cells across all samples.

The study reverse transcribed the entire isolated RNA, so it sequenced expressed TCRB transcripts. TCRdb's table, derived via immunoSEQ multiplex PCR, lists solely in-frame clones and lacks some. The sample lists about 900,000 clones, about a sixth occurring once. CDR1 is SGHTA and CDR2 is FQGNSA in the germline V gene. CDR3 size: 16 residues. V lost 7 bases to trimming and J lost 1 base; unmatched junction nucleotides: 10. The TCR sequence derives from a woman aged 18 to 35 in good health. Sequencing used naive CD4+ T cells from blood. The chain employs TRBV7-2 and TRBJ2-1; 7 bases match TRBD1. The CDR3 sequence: CASTVGGGGSYNEQFF. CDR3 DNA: TGTGCCAGCACCGTAGGGGGCGGTGGGTCCTACAATGAGCAGTTCTTC.